A single sample is the source of the 25 T cell receptor beta chains below, sequenced in a study of tumor-infiltrating lymphocytes in primary liver carcinoma. Unsorted whole blood supplied the RNA, and germline DNA was extracted too. TCR beta cDNA was made from 500 ng total RNA with a constant-region primer. Slightly modified ARM-PCR with three nested multiplex PCR rounds yielded TCR beta libraries. Rounds one and two of PCR, each of 9 to 11 cycles, were primed with TRBV1-TRBV30 forward primers and a C-beta reverse primer. TCRdb called the multiplex PCR reads again in MiXCR, with one record for every CDR3 protein. The repertoire holds about 200,000 distinct CDR3 sequences, around three fifths seen once, with approximately 6.6% in the top ten. Source material: peripheral blood. The origin of the receptors is a woman in her sixties or seventies with primary liver carcinoma and hepatitis B virus infection.

About this clonotype itself: A much larger clonotype is one base distant, so this may be a read error. This rearrangement joins TRBV29-1 to TRBJ1-2; 9 bases align to TRBD1. Looked up from germline, CDR1 is SQVTM and CDR2 is ANQGSEA. CDR3 length: 12 amino acids. The CDR3 DNA sequence: TGCAGAGTACAGGGGGCTGGGAGTGGCTACACCTTC. As protein: CRVQGAGSGYTF.

There are many counts of this clonotype. The chain carries TRBV5-4 and TRBJ1-2, with D perhaps matching TRBD1 (5 bases). Trimming took 5 bases from V and 3 from J, leaving 11 bases between them. There are 13 residues in the CDR3. From germline, CDR1 is SGHNT and CDR2 YYREEE (reference sequence). CDR3 in amino acids: CASRGRGDYGYTF. CDR3 DNA sequence: TGTGCCAGCAGGGGACGGGGAGACTATGGCTACACCTTC.

Worth noting for this clonotype: A single base separates this from a much larger clone, so it may be a read error. The genes are TRBV12-5 and TRBJ2-1, with TRBD2 matching over 8 bases. Germline V gene lookup returns CDR1 LGHNT and CDR2 FRNRAP. The CDR3 totals 16 residues. CDR3 sequence reads: CVSGLDMGTRVHEQFF. The CDR3 DNA reads TGTGTTAGTGGTTTGGATATGGGGACTAGAGTCCATGAGCAGTTCTTC.

This clonotype showed up just a few times. The J gene is TRBJ2-3, the V gene TRBV5-1, with 9 nucleotides matching TRBD2. V lost 5 bases, J lost 5 bases, and 9 bases stayed unmatched. This CDR3 is built from 15 residues. Germline CDR1 reads SGHRS; CDR2 reads YFSETQ. In DNA form, the CDR3 reads TGCGCCAGCAGTGGCGGGAGGGCTGACCTAGATACGCAGTATTTT. It encodes CASSGGRADLDTQYF.

Note on this clonotype: Germline is not matched at one junction end, which may reflect a read error. For the CDR3, the DNA is TGCAGCGCGGCGGAGCGGGCGAGCACCGGGGAGCAGTTTTTT. Its protein is CSAAERASTGEQFF. The rearrangement uses TRBV29-1 and TRBJ2-2; TRBD2 is a possible D gene (6 bases). Per germline, CDR1 SQVTM and CDR2 ANQGSEA. This CDR3 region has 14 residues.

Points on this clonotype: A much larger clone lies a single base off, so this may be a read error. The chain carries TRBV12-3 or TRBV12-4 and TRBJ2-5; possible D gene TRBD2, 5 bases. V was trimmed by 6 bases and J by 9 bases, leaving 14 bases between them. The CDR3 sequence is 12 residues long. The CDR3 protein is CASSTDLGAQYF. CDR3 nucleotides: TGTGCCAGCAGCACTGACCTCGGGGCCCAGTACTTC.

Comments on this clonotype: A junction boundary mismatches the germline segment, possibly from a read error. The rearrangement links TRBV6-1 to TRBJ2-7, with D tentatively TRBD1 or TRBD2 (5 bases each). In germline, CDR1 is MNHNS, CDR2 SASEGT. The CDR3 has 16 amino acids. CDR3 region: CASSDAPGQVSYVQYF. In nucleotides, the CDR3 is TGTGCCAGCAGTGATGCACCGGGGCAGGTCTCCTACGTGCAGTACTTC.

The chain combines TRBV18 with TRBJ1-5, with 7 nucleotides matching TRBD1. Germline values: CDR1 KGHSH, CDR2 LQKENI. The junction had 11 bases not matched to a gene; V was cut back by 2 bases and J by 7 bases. The CDR3 is made up of 16 amino acids. This CDR3 is CASSPSLTGAGQPQHF. CDR3 DNA sequence: TGTGCCAGCTCACCATCCCTTACAGGGGCCGGACAGCCCCAGCATTTT. Variable domain in full (rest from reference TRBV18 and TRBJ1-5): NAGVMQNPRHLVRRRGQEARLRCSPMKGHSHVYWYRQLPEEGLKFMVYLQKENIIDESGMPKERFSAEFPKEGPSILRIQQVVRGDSAAYFCASSPSLTGAGQPQHFGDGTRLSIL.

This clonotype showed up many times. The chain uses TRBV30 and TRBJ2-1, with D uncertain. The CDR3 sequence is 12 residues long. Trimming took 2 bases from V and 6 from J, leaving 8 bases between them. Germline loops: CDR1 GTSNPN, CDR2 SVGIG (reference sequence). The CDR3 sequence: CAWSRSSNEQFF. In nucleotides, the CDR3 is TGTGCCTGGAGTCGTTCTAGCAATGAGCAGTTCTTC.

The CDR3 nucleotides read TGTGCCACCCAGTCGGGTAGCTCCTATAATTCACCCCTCCACTTT. Residues: CATQSGSSYNSPLHF. The gene calls are TRBV2 and TRBJ1-6; D is unresolved. Germline V lookup: CDR1 SNHLY, CDR2 FYNNEI. V lost 10 bases to trimming and J lost 0 bases, with 13 bases between them. The CDR3 spans 15 residues. The whole variable domain, filled in from reference TRBV2 and TRBJ1-6, reads EPEVTQTPSHQVTQMGQEVILRCVPISNHLYFYWYRQILGQKVEFLVSFYNNEISEKSEIFDDQFSVERPDGSNFTLKIRSTKLEDSAMYFCATQSGSSYNSPLHFGNGTRLTVT.

The gene calls are TRBV12-3 or TRBV12-4 and TRBJ2-7; D remains ambiguous. There are 14 residues in the CDR3. Trimming removed 3 bases at V and 0 bases at J, with 9 bases between. CDR3 bases: TGTGCCAGCAGTTTCTCCCCCCTCTCCTACGAGCAGTACTTC. It yields the protein CASSFSPLSYEQYF.

Comments on this clonotype: This may come from a read error, since a much larger clone is one base off. V and J are TRBV6-5 and TRBJ1-1; tentative D call: TRBD1 (6 bases). CDR1 is MNHEY and CDR2 is SVGAGI in the germline V gene. The CDR3 sequence is 14 residues long. CDR3 DNA sequence: TGTACCAGCAGTGACCCAGGGGTGAACACTGAAGCTTTCTTT. Protein sequence: CTSSDPGVNTEAFF.

This rearrangement joins TRBV11-2 to TRBJ2-7; D call uncertain. From germline, CDR1 is SGHAT and CDR2 FQNNGV. V was trimmed by 4 bases and J by 4 bases, leaving 8 bases between them. This CDR3 comprises 12 residues. The CDR3 sequence is CASSSPHYEQYF. DNA for the CDR3: TGTGCCAGCAGCTCTCCGCATTACGAGCAGTACTTC.

V usage is TRBV12-3 or TRBV12-4 and J usage is TRBJ1-1, with D perhaps matching TRBD1 (6 bases). The CDR3 spans 16 residues. V was pared by 2 bases and J by 6 bases, with 19 bases between. The DNA of the CDR3 is TGTGCCAGCAGTTTACCTCCGGGACATGGCGGGCCTGAAGCTTTCTTT. It yields the protein CASSLPPGHGGPEAFF.

This clonotype occurred once. A much larger clone differs by one base, so this may be a read error. CDR3 region: CASSRVGLADSYEQYF. The CDR3 bases are TGTGCCAGCAGCCGCGTGGGGCTAGCGGACTCCTACGAGCAGTACTTC. The genes are TRBV6-5 and TRBJ2-7; the match to TRBD2 covers 7 bases. The CDR3 consists of 16 residues. J lost 0 bases, V lost 6 bases, and 11 bases had no gene match. Germline V gene sequence: CDR1 MNHEY, CDR2 SVGAGI.

As concerns this clonotype: A much larger clone lies a single base off, so this may be a read error. The gene calls are TRBV10-3 and TRBJ2-7; TRBD2 matches 7 bases. This CDR3 is built from 12 residues. Germline CDR1 is ENHRY and CDR2 is SYGVKD. J lost 0 bases, V lost 11 bases, and 4 bases had no gene match. CDR3 sequence reads: CAVRGDSYEQYF. Written as DNA, the CDR3 is TGTGCCGTCCGGGGGGACTCCTACGAGCAGTACTTC.

The rearrangement links TRBV11-2 to TRBJ2-7, with a weak D call TRBD2 (6 bases). Trimming left V 0 bases short and J 2 bases short, with 11 bases between. The germline CDR1 and CDR2 sequences are SGHAT and FQNNGV. The CDR3 consists of 15 residues. As DNA, the CDR3 is TGTGCCAGCAGCTTAGAGCGGGAAGGGCCCTACGAGCAGTACTTC. It translates to CASSLEREGPYEQYF.

As for this clonotype: At one boundary the junction diverges from the germline segment, which might be a read error. The chain employs TRBV11-1 and TRBJ2-7; D gene ambiguous. The CDR3 spans 12 residues. Germline V gene lookup returns CDR1 SGHAT and CDR2 FQDESV (reference sequence). CDR3 amino acids: CASSPNSCEQYF. The CDR3 DNA reads as TGTGCCAGCAGCCCGAACTCCTGCGAGCAGTACTTC.

Turning to this clonotype: The junction departs from the called germline gene at one end, perhaps through a read error. The chain uses TRBV29-1 and TRBJ1-4; unclear D gene. This CDR3 spans 13 amino acids. Germline CDR1 and CDR2: SQVTM and ANQGSEA. This CDR3 is CSVNEGYGEKVFF. In DNA form, the CDR3 reads TGCAGTGTTAACGAGGGCTACGGTGAAAAAGTGTTTTTT.

CDR3 nucleotide sequence: TGTGCCAGCAGTATACTCAGTCGGGAGCAGTTCTTC. It encodes CASSILSREQFF. The V call is TRBV28, the J call TRBJ2-1, with D unclear. This CDR3 spans 12 amino acids. V shed 5 bases and J shed 10 bases, with 12 bases lying between them. Germline V gene lookup returns CDR1 MDHEN and CDR2 SYDVKM.

The chain couples TRBV29-1 to TRBJ2-1, with 8 bases that match TRBD2. Trimming cost V 5 bases and J 4 bases; bases outside gene matches: 1. Germline V gene sequence: CDR1 SQVTM, CDR2 ANQGSEA. CDR3 length equals 12 residues. CDR3 nucleotides: TGCAGCGTTAGACTAGCGTACAATGAGCAGTTCTTC. Translation gives CSVRLAYNEQFF.

This clonotype was observed a handful of times. This clone may be a read error of a much larger clone one base away. The rearrangement links TRBV5-4 to TRBJ2-7; no definite D call. This CDR3 is built from 14 residues. Germline CDR1 reads SGHNT; CDR2 reads YYREEE (reference sequence). This CDR3 reads CAGSLDGEPYEQYF. The CDR3 bases are TGTGCCGGCAGCTTGGATGGGGAACCCTACGAGCAGTACTTC.

About this clonotype itself: A single base separates this from a much larger clone, so it may be a read error. V is TRBV6-1 and J is TRBJ2-7; the match to TRBD1 covers 7 bases. The CDR3 loop spans 14 amino acids. Germline CDR1 is MNHNS and CDR2 is SASEGT. The DNA of the CDR3 is TGTGCCAGGAGTGAATATCGGACAGGTATCGAGCAGTACTTC. It translates to CARSEYRTGIEQYF.

Remarks on this clonotype: This clone may be a read error of a much larger clone one base away. CDR3 DNA sequence: TGTGCCAGCAGTTACACCTCGGGGGGTCAGCCCCAGTATTTT. It is translated as CASSYTSGGQPQYF. The chain recombines TRBV6-2 or TRBV6-3 with TRBJ1-5; 7 bases line up with TRBD2. The J call may be wrong; the DNA end is better matched by TRBJ2-3. Germline V gene data show CDR1 as MNHEY and CDR2 as SVGEGT. This CDR3 spans 14 amino acids.

To note about this clonotype: The junction departs from the called germline gene at one end, perhaps through a read error. The chain links TRBV12-3 or TRBV12-4 to TRBJ2-7; D may match TRBD1 or TRBD2 (5 bases each). The CDR3 spans 14 residues. The CDR3 DNA sequence: TGTGCCAGCGGTTTTAGAGGGCCAGGGTACGATCAGTACTTC. Its translation: CASGFRGPGYDQYF.